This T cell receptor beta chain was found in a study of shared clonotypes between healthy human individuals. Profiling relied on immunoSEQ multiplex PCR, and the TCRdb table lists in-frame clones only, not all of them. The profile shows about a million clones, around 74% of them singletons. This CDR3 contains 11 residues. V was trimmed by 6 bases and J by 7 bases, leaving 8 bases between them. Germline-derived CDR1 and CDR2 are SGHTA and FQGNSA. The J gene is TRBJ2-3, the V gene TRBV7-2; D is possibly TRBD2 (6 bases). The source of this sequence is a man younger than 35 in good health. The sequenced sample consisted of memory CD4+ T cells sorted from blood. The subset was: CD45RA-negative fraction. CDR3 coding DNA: TGTGCCAGCAGGGCGGGAAATACGCAGTATTTT. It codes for CASRAGNTQYF.